The next 22 T cell receptor beta chains were all read from a single sample in a study of cytomegalovirus exposure and HLA in healthy donors. Sequencing was performed with immunoSEQ multiplex PCR; in TCRdb, only in-frame clones are kept and a portion is missing. Among roughly 75,000 clones listed, approximately 93% were seen once. The sample consisted of PBMCs. These TCRs come from a woman between 18 and 30 years old in good health and CMV-seropositive.

This clone appeared a single time. The J gene is TRBJ1-1, the V gene TRBV10-3, with 8 bases aligning to TRBD1. This CDR3 has 14 residues. The junction had 8 bases not matched to a gene; V was cut back by 6 bases and J by 5 bases. Looked up from germline, CDR1 is ENHRY and CDR2 is SYGVKD. The CDR3 DNA is TGTGCCATCAGGGACAGGGAGGCCCGGACTGAAGCTTTCTTT. Translated, it gives CAIRDREARTEAFF.

This chain links TRBV9 with TRBJ1-4; D remains ambiguous. The CDR3 contains 12 residues. The ends were cut back, 1 base at V and 8 bases at J, with 6 bases in the middle. The germline gives CDR1 SGDLS, CDR2 YYNGEE. In DNA, the CDR3 is TGTGCCAGCAGCGTAAACGGGGAAAAACTGTTTTTT. Encoded protein: CASSVNGEKLFF.

The chain couples TRBV5-1 to TRBJ2-3; 8 nucleotides match TRBD2. Germline V lookup: CDR1 SGHRS, CDR2 YFSETQ. Unmatched junction bases numbered 11, after V lost 0 bases and J lost 2 bases. This CDR3 comprises 18 residues. In DNA form, the CDR3 reads TGCGCCAGCAGCTTGGGCCCGGTTACTAGCGGAAACACAGATACGCAGTATTTT. Its protein is CASSLGPVTSGNTDTQYF.

CDR3 residues: CASSLDRPNTGELFF. CDR3 DNA: TGTGCCAGCAGCTTAGACAGACCTAACACCGGGGAGCTGTTTTTT. The J gene is TRBJ2-2, the V gene TRBV7-2; D unclear. V was trimmed by 1 base and J by 2 bases, leaving 8 bases between them. This CDR3 is built from 15 residues. CDR1 and CDR2 (germline): SGHTA, FQGNSA.

The genes are TRBV29-1 and TRBJ2-1; 10 bases are a match to TRBD2. This CDR3 spans 13 amino acids. J was trimmed by 8 bases and V by 4 bases; bases with no gene match: 5. The germline V gene has CDR1 SQVTM and CDR2 ANQGSEA. CDR3 loop: CSVASGSVYEQFF. CDR3 bases: TGCAGCGTTGCTAGCGGGAGCGTGTATGAGCAGTTCTTC.

This clone was counted a single time. The same CDR3 can be traced to other DNA sequences in this sample. This sequence joins TRBV7-2 and TRBJ1-6; D not certain. Germline V gives CDR1 SGHTA, CDR2 FQGNSA. V was cut by 1 base and J by 4 bases, with 5 bases left in between. The CDR3 is 14 amino acids. This chain's CDR3 is CASSLDGYNSPLHF. The CDR3 DNA sequence: TGTGCCAGCAGCTTAGACGGGTATAATTCACCCCTCCACTTT.

The gene calls are TRBV9 and TRBJ2-7; TRBD1 might be the D (6 bases). From germline, CDR1 is SGDLS and CDR2 YYNGEE. V was pared by 2 bases and J by 5 bases, with 20 bases between. This CDR3 has 16 residues. This CDR3 reads CASSVTHWGQLHEQYF. The CDR3 DNA follows: TGTGCCAGCAGCGTGACCCACTGGGGGCAGCTGCACGAGCAGTACTTC.

The V and J genes are TRBV28 and TRBJ2-5; D perhaps matches TRBD2 (6 bases). Trimming stripped 1 base from V and 1 base from J, with 10 bases between. The CDR3 is 15 residues long. Germline V gene sequence: CDR1 MDHEN, CDR2 SYDVKM. Here the CDR3 DNA reads TGTGCCAGCAGTTTATTCGGCGGGGTCCAAGAGACCCAGTACTTC. This sequence encodes CASSLFGGVQETQYF.

This chain connects TRBV5-1 to TRBJ2-5, with 8 bases aligning to TRBD2. Germline CDR1 is SGHRS and CDR2 is YFSETQ. The V and J ends lost 2 bases and 0 bases, in that order; junction bases with no gene match: 3. The CDR3 covers 15 residues. CDR3 sequence reads: CASSLGSGNQETQYF. For the CDR3, the DNA is TGCGCCAGCAGCTTAGGTAGCGGGAACCAAGAGACCCAGTACTTC.

CDR3 sequence (DNA): TGTGCCAGCAGCCCCATTCGGACAGGGAATGGCTACACCTTC. Amino acid sequence: CASSPIRTGNGYTF. The chain couples TRBV14 to TRBJ1-2; TRBD1 aligns across 8 bases. This CDR3 is 14 amino acids long. The J segment lost 6 bases and the V segment lost 4 bases, leaving 7 bases of the junction unmatched. Per the germline V gene, CDR1 is SGHDN and CDR2 is FVKESK.

The chain couples TRBV9 to TRBJ1-1; TRBD1 agrees at 9 bases. J was trimmed by 6 bases and V by 3 bases; bases with no gene match: 9. Germline assignment: CDR1 SGDLS and CDR2 YYNGEE. This CDR3 contains 15 residues. In nucleotides, the CDR3 is TGTGCCAGCAGCGCTGGGGACAGGGACGTCTCTGAAGCTTTCTTT. This codes for CASSAGDRDVSEAFF.

The chain uses TRBV5-4 and TRBJ2-2, with 9 bases matching TRBD1. This CDR3 region has 15 residues. V shed 4 bases and J 4 bases; nucleotides not matched to a gene: 5. Germline-derived CDR1 and CDR2 are SGHNT and YYREEE (reference sequence). For the CDR3, the DNA is TGTGCCAGCAGCCGAGACAGGGGGTTCACCGGGGAGCTGTTTTTT. As protein: CASSRDRGFTGELFF.

The V call is TRBV27, the J call TRBJ2-7; 8 positions match TRBD2. V was pared by 2 bases and J by 7 bases, with 13 bases of the junction left unmatched. CDR3 size: 16 residues. Germline CDR1 reads MNHEY; CDR2 reads SMNVEV (reference sequence). DNA of the CDR3: TGTGCCAGCAGTTTAGTTCGTAGCGGGAACCCTGGGGAGCAGTACTTC. This gives the protein CASSLVRSGNPGEQYF.

The CDR3 here is CASSDLTELVNTEAFF. The CDR3 DNA reads as TGTGCCAGCAGTGACCTCACGGAGCTTGTGAACACTGAAGCTTTCTTT. V gene TRBV6-1 combines with J gene TRBJ1-1, with D unresolved. Germline V gene sequence: CDR1 MNHNS, CDR2 SASEGT. The CDR3 loop spans 16 amino acids. The ends were cut back, 3 bases at V and 0 bases at J, with 14 bases in the middle.

The chain has TRBV28 and TRBJ1-5; D possibly corresponds to TRBD1 (6 bases). The CDR3 is made up of 15 amino acids. CDR1 is MDHEN and CDR2 is SYDVKM in the germline V gene. The V gene lost 6 bases and the J gene lost 4 bases, with 16 bases spanning the gap. The DNA for the CDR3 is TGTGCCAGCAGCTTCCGATCAGGGGCAAATCAGCCCCAGCATTTT. Its translation: CASSFRSGANQPQHF.

Only one count was recorded for this clone. The chain joins TRBV6-5 to TRBJ1-1, with TRBD1 matching 7 bases. The CDR3 spans 13 residues. Germline assignment: CDR1 MNHEY and CDR2 SVGAGI. Losses at the gene ends were 2 bases for V and 6 bases for J; bases not matched to a gene: 3. The CDR3 sequence is CASSYNRGSEAFF. The CDR3 bases are TGTGCCAGCAGTTACAACAGGGGCTCTGAAGCTTTCTTT.

J is TRBJ2-2 and V is TRBV7-6, with a tentative D call TRBD2 (5 bases). Germline-derived CDR1 and CDR2 are SGHVS and FNYEAQ. This CDR3 has 17 residues. The ends were cut back, 5 bases at V and 7 bases at J, with 23 bases in the middle. The CDR3: CASSPSLARLAIGELFF. CDR3 nucleotide sequence: TGTGCCAGCAGCCCATCTCTAGCCCGACTTGCCATCGGGGAGCTGTTTTTT. The entire variable domain, with the rest obtained from reference TRBV7-6 and TRBJ2-2, is as follows: GAGVSQSPRYKVTKRGQDVALRCDPISGHVSLYWYRQALGQGPEFLTYFNYEAQQDKSGLPNDRFSAERPEGSISTLTIQRTEQRDSAMYRCASSPSLARLAIGELFFGEGSRLTVL.

This rearrangement joins TRBV4-3 to TRBJ2-3, with 11 bases aligning to TRBD2. V gave up 5 bases and J gave up 4 bases; unmatched junction bases: 11. This CDR3 region has 17 residues. The germline V gene encodes CDR1 LGHNA and CDR2 YSLEER. The CDR3 sequence is CASSSGTIAGGADTQYF. CDR3 nucleotides: TGCGCCAGCAGCTCAGGGACCATAGCGGGAGGGGCAGATACGCAGTATTTT.

The J gene is TRBJ2-1, the V gene TRBV19; 11 bases map to TRBD2. The V gene end was trimmed by 4 bases and the J gene end by 9 bases; junction bases not matched to a gene: 11. The CDR3 runs 16 residues. Germline values: CDR1 LNHDA, CDR2 SQIVND (reference sequence). The CDR3 protein is CASSTLGTSGFSEQFF. The CDR3, as DNA: TGTGCCAGTAGTACCCTCGGGACTAGCGGCTTTAGTGAGCAGTTCTTC.

The CDR3 DNA is TGTGCCTGGAGTGTAAATCTCCAAGAGACCCAGTACTTC. It yields the protein CAWSVNLQETQYF. The chain carries TRBV30 and TRBJ2-5; D is unclear. Germline CDR1 is GTSNPN and CDR2 is SVGIG (reference sequence). The CDR3 runs 13 residues. V lost 0 bases and J 1 base, leaving 6 bases between the germline ends.

This chain joins TRBV5-6 and TRBJ2-7, with D possibly TRBD2 on 6 matching bases. Germline V CDR1 and CDR2: SGHDT, YYEEEE. The length of the CDR3 is 12 residues. V lost 4 bases to trimming and J lost 11 bases, with 16 bases between them. The CDR3 DNA follows: TGTGCCAGCAGCCCCTGGAGCAGGGAGGAGTACTTC. As protein: CASSPWSREEYF.

The V and J genes are TRBV2 and TRBJ1-5; D is unclear. The V and J ends lost 3 bases and 5 bases respectively, with 11 bases between them. Germline-derived CDR1 and CDR2 are SNHLY and FYNNEI. The CDR3 loop spans 14 amino acids. The CDR3 coding sequence is TGTGCCAGCAGTGATCGCGGGGTGGATCAGCCCCAGCATTTT. This translates into CASSDRGVDQPQHF.